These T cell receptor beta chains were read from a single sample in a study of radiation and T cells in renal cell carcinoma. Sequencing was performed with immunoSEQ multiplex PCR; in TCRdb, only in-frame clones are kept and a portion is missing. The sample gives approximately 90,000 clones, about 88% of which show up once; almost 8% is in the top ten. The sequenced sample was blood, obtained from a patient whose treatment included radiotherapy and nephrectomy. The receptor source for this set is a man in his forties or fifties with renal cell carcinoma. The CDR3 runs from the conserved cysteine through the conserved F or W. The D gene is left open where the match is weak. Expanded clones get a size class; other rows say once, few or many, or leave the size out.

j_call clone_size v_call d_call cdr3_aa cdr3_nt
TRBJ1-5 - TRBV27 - CASSSSLHNQPQHF TGTGCCAGCAGTTCCTCACTACACAATCAGCCCCAGCATTTT
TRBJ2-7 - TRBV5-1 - CASSLGSRAGSYEQYF TGCGCCAGCAGCTTGGGTTCACGGGCGGGATCCTACGAGCAGTACTTC
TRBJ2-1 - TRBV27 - CASSYRARSSYNEQFF TGTGCCAGCAGTTACCGAGCGAGGAGTTCCTACAATGAGCAGTTCTTC
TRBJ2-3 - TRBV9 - CASSVLQGGTQYF TGTGCCAGCAGCGTATTACAGGGGGGGACGCAGTATTTT
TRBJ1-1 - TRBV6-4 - CASSDSTENTEAFF TGTGCCAGCAGTGACTCGACTGAGAACACTGAAGCTTTCTTT
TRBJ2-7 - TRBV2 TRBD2 CASSGGLKTYEQYF TGTGCCAGCAGTGGGGGACTAAAGACCTACGAGCAGTACTTC
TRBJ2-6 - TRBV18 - CASSPPGANVLTF TGTGCCAGCTCACCCCCTGGGGCCAACGTCCTGACTTTC
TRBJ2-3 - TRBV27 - CASSLSWDTQYF TGTGCCAGCAGTTTATCGTGGGATACGCAGTATTTT
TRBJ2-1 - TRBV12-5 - CASVAGTAAYNEQFF TGTGCTAGTGTCGCCGGGACCGCAGCCTACAATGAGCAGTTCTTC
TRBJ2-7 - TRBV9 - CASSVGYNSYEQYF TGTGCCAGCAGCGTAGGGTACAACTCCTACGAGCAGTACTTC
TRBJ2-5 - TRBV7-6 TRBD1 CASSLRGPYSMETQYF TGTGCCAGCAGCTTAAGGGGGCCTTATAGTATGGAGACCCAGTACTTC
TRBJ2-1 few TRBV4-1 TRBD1 CASSQATHRGYNEQFF TGCGCCAGCAGCCAAGCCACGCACAGGGGCTACAATGAGCAGTTCTTC
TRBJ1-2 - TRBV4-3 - CASSQEGDRSVSGYTF TGCGCCAGCAGCCAAGAGGGAGACAGGTCTGTCTCTGGCTACACCTTC
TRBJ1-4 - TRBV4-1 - CASSPTTGGNEKLFF TGCGCCAGCAGCCCCACTACCGGGGGCAACGAAAAACTGTTTTTT
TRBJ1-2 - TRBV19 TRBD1 CASSVTGGRMSDGYTF TGTGCCAGTAGCGTGACAGGGGGCCGGATGTCGGATGGCTACACCTTC
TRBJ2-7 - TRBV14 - CASSRQSYEQYF TGTGCCAGCAGCCGTCAGTCCTACGAGCAGTACTTC
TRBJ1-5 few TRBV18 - CASSQTQGRDQPQHF TGTGCCAGCTCACAAACGCAGGGGAGGGATCAGCCCCAGCATTTT
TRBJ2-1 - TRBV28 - CASSFSLETYNEQFF TGTGCCAGCAGTTTTAGTTTGGAGACCTACAATGAGCAGTTCTTC